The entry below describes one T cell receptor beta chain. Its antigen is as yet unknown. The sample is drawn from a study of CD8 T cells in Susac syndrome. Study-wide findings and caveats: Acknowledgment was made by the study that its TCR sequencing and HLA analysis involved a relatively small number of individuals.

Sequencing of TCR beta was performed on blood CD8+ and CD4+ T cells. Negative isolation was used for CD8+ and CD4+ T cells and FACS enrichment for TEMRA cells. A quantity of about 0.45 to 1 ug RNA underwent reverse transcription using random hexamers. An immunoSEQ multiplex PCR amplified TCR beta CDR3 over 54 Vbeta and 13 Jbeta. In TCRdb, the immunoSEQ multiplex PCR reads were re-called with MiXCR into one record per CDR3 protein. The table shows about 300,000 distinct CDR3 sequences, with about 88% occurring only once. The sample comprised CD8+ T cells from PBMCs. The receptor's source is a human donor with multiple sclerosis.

For the CDR3, the DNA is TGTGCCATCAGTGACCCGGCCGAGACCCAGTACTTC. This gives the protein CAISDPAETQYF. The chain links TRBV10-3 to TRBJ2-5; D gene ambiguous. This CDR3 is 12 amino acids long. Germline CDR1 and CDR2: ENHRY and SYGVKD. Trimming took off 3 bases at V and 5 bases at J, with 7 bases between the two ends.